This T cell receptor beta chain was sequenced in a study of blood T cells in healthy people across ages. V lost 0 bases to trimming and J lost 2 bases, with 11 bases between them. Germline-derived CDR1 and CDR2 are SGHTA and FQGNSA. The length of the CDR3 is 16 residues. A J-beta primer mix and a sample-barcoded 5' primer were used in a second PCR of about 7 to 11 cycles. TCRdb itself ran the 5' RACE reads through MiXCR, one entry per CDR3 protein. The table has roughly 1.9 million distinct CDR3 sequences, roughly 43% seen once; the top ten hold more than 20%. The sample taken for sequencing was blood. The gene calls are TRBV7-2 and TRBJ2-1; D gene uncertain. This clonotype originated in a human donor in good health. CDR3 sequence reads: CASSLALVLTYNEQFF. CDR3 DNA sequence: TGTGCCAGCAGCTTAGCGTTAGTTTTAACCTACAATGAGCAGTTCTTC.